The T cell receptor beta chain under discussion was sequenced for a study of metastatic and nonmetastatic thyroid tumors. In the study overall: The comparison covered peripheral blood and tumor or nodule tissue in malignant and benign thyroid patients.

Per the original data handling: The study built a papillary thyroid cancer distant-metastasis classifier from CDR3 differences across clinicopathological groups. TCRdb re-processed the PCR reads through MiXCR. It is TCRdb's table, rather than the study itself, that gives the V and J calls and clone size. The sample lists 30,000 to 35,000 clones, 29% seen once, with approximately 7.8% in the top ten. Germline V CDR1 and CDR2: SGHRS, YFSETQ. V was clipped by 1 base and J by 0 bases, with 10 bases between them. This CDR3 is 15 amino acids long. Study-wide results and limits: Versus benign nodules, malignant thyroid tumors reportedly had significantly higher TCR beta diversity, in blood and tumor.

All patients were treatment-naive before thyroid surgery. Comment on this clone: Its antigen is currently unknown.

Material for sequencing was blood. This clonotype was obtained from a female donor with papillary thyroid cancer or a benign thyroid nodule (not recorded which). Some clones in this sample may be carry-over from other donors' samples. The V gene is TRBV5-1, the J gene TRBJ1-2; D possibly corresponds to TRBD1 (5 bases). In DNA form, the CDR3 reads TGCGCCAGCAGCTTGTTTGGGGGGGCTAACTATGGCTACACCTTC. Its translation is CASSLFGGANYGYTF.